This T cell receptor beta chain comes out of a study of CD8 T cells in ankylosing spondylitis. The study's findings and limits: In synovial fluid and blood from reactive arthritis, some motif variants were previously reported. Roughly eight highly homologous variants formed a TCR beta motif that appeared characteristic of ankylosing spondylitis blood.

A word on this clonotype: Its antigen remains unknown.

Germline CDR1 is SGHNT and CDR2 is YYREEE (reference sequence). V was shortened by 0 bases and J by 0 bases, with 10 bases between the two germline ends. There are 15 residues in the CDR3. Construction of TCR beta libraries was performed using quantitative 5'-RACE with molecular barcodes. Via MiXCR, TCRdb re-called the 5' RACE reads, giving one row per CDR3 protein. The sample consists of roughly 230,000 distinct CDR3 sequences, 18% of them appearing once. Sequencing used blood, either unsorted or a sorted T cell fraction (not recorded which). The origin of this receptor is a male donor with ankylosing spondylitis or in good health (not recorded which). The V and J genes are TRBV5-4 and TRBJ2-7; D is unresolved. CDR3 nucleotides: TGTGCCAGCAGCTTGGCGCAGAACCCCTCCTACGAGCAGTACTTC. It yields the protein CASSLAQNPSYEQYF.